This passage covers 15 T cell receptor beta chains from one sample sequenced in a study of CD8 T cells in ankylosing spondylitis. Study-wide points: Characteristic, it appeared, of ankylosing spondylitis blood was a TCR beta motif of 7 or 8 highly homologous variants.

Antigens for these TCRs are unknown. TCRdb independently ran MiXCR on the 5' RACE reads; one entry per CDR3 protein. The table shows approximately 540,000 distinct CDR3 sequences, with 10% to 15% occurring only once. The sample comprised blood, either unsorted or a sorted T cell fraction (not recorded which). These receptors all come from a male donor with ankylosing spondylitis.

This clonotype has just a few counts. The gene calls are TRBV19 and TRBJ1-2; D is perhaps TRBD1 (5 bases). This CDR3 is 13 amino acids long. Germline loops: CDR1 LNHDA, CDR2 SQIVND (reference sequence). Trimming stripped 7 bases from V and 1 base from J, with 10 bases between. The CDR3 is CASTRQNNYGYTF. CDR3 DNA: TGTGCCAGTACACGACAGAATAACTATGGCTACACCTTC.

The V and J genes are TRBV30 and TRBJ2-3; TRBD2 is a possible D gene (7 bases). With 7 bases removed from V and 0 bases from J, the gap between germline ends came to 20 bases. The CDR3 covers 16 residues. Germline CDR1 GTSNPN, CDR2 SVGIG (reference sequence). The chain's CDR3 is CASNGGLAASTDTQYF. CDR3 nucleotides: TGTGCCTCCAACGGGGGGCTAGCGGCTAGCACAGATACGCAGTATTTT.

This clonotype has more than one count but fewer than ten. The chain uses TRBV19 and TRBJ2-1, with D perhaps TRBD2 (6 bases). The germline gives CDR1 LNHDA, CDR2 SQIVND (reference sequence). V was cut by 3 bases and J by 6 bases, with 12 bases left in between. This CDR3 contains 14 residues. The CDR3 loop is CASSIMGLANEQFF. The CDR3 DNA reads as TGTGCCAGTAGTATCATGGGACTGGCCAATGAGCAGTTCTTC.

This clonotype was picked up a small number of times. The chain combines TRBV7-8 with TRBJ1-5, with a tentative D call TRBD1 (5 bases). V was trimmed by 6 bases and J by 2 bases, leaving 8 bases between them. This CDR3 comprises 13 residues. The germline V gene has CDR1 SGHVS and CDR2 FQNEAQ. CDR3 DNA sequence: TGTGCCAGCAGAGGGGAGGGCAATCAGCCCCAGCATTTT. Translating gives CASRGEGNQPQHF.

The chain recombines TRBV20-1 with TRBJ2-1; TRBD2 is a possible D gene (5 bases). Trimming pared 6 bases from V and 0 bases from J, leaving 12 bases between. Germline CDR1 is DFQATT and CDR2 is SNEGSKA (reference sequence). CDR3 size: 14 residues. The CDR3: CSAKKDSSYNEQFF. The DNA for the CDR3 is TGCAGTGCCAAAAAGGACTCCTCCTACAATGAGCAGTTCTTC.

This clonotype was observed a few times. CDR3 DNA sequence: TGTGCCACCGTGTTTGCCGGACAGGGCACGGATGAGCAGTTCTTC. Its protein is CATVFAGQGTDEQFF. This chain joins TRBV10-3 and TRBJ2-1; 8 nucleotides align to TRBD1. Germline assignment: CDR1 ENHRY and CDR2 SYGVKD. The CDR3 has 15 amino acids. Trimming removed 10 bases from V and 8 bases from J; junction bases left unmatched: 16.

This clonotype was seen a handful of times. Here the CDR3 reads CATSEGGDSEQFF. The CDR3 DNA is TGTGCCACCAGTGAAGGGGGCGATAGTGAGCAGTTCTTC. The chain links TRBV24-1 to TRBJ2-1; 7 bases agree with TRBD1. Germline CDR1 reads KGHDR; CDR2 reads SFDVKD. After removal of 4 bases from V and 9 bases from J, the junction contained 5 bases not matched to a gene. The CDR3 is 13 residues long.

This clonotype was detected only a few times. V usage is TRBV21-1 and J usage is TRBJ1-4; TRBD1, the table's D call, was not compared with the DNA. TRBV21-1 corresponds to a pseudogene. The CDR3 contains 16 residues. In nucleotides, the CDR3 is TGTGCCAGCAGCACCTCTGGGGGACAGGCTCATGAAAAACTGTTTTTT. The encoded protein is CASSTSGGQAHEKLFF.

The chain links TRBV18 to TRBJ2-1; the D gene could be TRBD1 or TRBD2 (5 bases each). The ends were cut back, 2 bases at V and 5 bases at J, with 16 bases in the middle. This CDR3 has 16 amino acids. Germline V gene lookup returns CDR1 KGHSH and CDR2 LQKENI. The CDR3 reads CASSPSGGYNNNEQFF. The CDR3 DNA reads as TGTGCCAGCTCACCATCTGGGGGTTACAATAACAATGAGCAGTTCTTC.

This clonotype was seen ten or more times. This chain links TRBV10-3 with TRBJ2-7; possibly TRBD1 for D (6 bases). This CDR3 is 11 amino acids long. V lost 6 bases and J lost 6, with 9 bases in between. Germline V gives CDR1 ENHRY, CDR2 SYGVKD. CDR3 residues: CAISQGGEQYV. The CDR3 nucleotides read TGTGCCATCAGCCAAGGGGGCGAGCAGTACGTC.

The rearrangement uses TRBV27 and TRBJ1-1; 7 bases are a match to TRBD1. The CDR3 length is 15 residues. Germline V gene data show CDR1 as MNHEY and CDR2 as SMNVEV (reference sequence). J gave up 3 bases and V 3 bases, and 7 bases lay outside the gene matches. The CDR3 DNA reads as TGTGCCAGCAGTTTGTACAGGGGCCCTTACACTGAAGCTTTCTTT. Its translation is CASSLYRGPYTEAFF.

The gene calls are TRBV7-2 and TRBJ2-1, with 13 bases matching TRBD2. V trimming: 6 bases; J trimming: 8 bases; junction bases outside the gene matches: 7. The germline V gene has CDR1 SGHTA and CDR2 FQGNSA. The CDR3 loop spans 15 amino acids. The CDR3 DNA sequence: TGTGCCAGCAGACCGAGACTAGCGGGAGGATATGAGCAGTTCTTC. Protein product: CASRPRLAGGYEQFF.

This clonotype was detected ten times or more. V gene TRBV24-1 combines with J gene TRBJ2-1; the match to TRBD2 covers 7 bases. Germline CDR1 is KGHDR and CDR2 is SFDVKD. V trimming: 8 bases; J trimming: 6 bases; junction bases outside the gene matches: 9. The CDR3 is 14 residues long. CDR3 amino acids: CATTSGALTNEQFF. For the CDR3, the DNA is TGTGCCACCACCAGCGGGGCCTTAACCAATGAGCAGTTCTTC.

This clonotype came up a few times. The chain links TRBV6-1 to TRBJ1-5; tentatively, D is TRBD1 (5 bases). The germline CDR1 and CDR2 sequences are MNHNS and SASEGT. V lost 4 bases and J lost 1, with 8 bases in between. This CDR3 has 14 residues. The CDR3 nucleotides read TGTGCCAGCAGTGGCGGGGCGAGCAATCAGCCCCAGCATTTT. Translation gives CASSGGASNQPQHF.

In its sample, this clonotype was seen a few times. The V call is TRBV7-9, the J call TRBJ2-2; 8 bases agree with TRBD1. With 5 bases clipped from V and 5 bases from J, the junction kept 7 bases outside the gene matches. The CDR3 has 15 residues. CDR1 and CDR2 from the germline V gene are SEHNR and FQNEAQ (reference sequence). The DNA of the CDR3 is TGTGCCAGCAGCCCAGGACAGGGAGTGACCGGGGAGCTGTTTTTT. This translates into CASSPGQGVTGELFF.